The T cell receptor beta chain under discussion was sequenced for a study of blood T cell repertoires in COVID-19 (TCRdb year 2020). Turning to the overall study: Collaborator samples came from the United States, Italy and Spain and covered acute and convalescent phases of COVID-19. Samples came from the ongoing ImmuneRACE study (first 160 participants) plus 1,254 subjects from 6 global collaborators. Sample metadata almost always included a de-identified subject ID, COVID-19 status, age in years and sex. Deeply sampled blood TCRbeta repertoires from subjects exposed to, actively infected with, or recovered from COVID-19 were included in the dataset. The repertoires were released in a freely available public database intended as a resource for research on the immune response to SARS-CoV-2. The prospective study material was composed of cDNA or gDNA derived from T cells, B-cell-depleted T cells, or PBMCs. Where available, HLA class I and class II types were taken from metadata supplied by the sample provider and were not determined by assay-based typing.

The immunoSEQ Assay, a bias-controlled multiplex PCR, was used to amplify TCRbeta CDR3 regions from genomic DNA. The study's processing was this. The number of nucleated cells in each sample was estimated by amplification of reference gene primers within the assay. To quantify the absolute abundance of each unique TCRbeta CDR3 rearrangement, sequence reads were collapsed and filtered. For each sample, productive Simpson clonality was calculated as the square root of Simpson's diversity index across productive rearrangements. What TCRdb holds here is the immuneACCESS table cut down to in-frame rearrangements. Part of the clones is not present; checked against another copy, under half of the missing clones reflect an unresolved V gene, and the others are unexplained. D and trimming were read from the DNA, whereas the V and J calls and clone size are those reported in that table. The sample data list under 350,000 clones, and 70% to 90% of these were observed just once. The ten largest clones represent approximately 4.4% of the sample.

General study outcomes and caveats: Clinical and demographic metadata were provided uncurated, with the amount varying by source and participant.

Comments on this clone: Its antigen is not yet known. No quality values exist for individual bases; no much larger clone is one base distant.

The CDR3 runs 14 residues from the cysteine to the phenylalanine. Left in the record is the CDR3 DNA by itself, 42 bases read in frame from the first base. Reading the germline V gene gives CDR1 SGHVS and CDR2 FQNEAQ. At the junction V is shortened by 1 base and J by 8 bases, with 14 bases in between. In the prospective study, participants were about 18 to 95 years old, resided in around 25 geographic areas of the United States, and were enrolled through a virtual design. In the prospective study, cohorts were assigned on the basis of participant-reported clinical history obtained from a screening survey and a study questionnaire. Mobile phlebotomists in the prospective study collected whole blood, serum and a nasopharyngeal or oropharyngeal swab from every participant. Additional blood draws and questionnaires over an approximately 2-month period could optionally be provided by prospective study participants. Before DNA extraction, prospective study blood samples were shipped either frozen or at room temperature.

This TCR was sampled from a woman between 40 and 50 years old with acute COVID-19. Sequenced input: PBMCs or T cells enriched from blood (not recorded which). The chain is encoded by TRBV7-8 joined to TRBJ1-2, with TRBD1 tentatively as D gene (5 bases match). The CDR3 protein is CASSLGGVMAGYTF. In nucleotides, the sequence is TGTGCCAGCAGCTTAGGGGGGGTGATGGCGGGCTACACCTTC.